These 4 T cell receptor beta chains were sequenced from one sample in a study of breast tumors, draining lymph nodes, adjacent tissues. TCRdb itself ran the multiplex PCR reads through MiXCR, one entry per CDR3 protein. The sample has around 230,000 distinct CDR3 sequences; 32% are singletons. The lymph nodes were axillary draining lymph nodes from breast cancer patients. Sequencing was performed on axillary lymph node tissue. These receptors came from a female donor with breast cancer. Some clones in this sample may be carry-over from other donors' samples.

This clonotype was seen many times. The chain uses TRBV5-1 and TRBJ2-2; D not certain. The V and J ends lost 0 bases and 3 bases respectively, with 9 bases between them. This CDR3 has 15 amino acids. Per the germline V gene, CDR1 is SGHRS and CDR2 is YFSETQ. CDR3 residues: CASSLAAFDTGELFF. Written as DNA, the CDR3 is TGCGCCAGCAGCTTGGCCGCGTTTGACACCGGGGAGCTGTTTTTT.

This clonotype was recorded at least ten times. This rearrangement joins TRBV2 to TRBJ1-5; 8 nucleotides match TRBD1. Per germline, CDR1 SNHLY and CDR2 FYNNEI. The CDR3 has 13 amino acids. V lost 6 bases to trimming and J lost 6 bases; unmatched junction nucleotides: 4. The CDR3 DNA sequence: TGTGCCAGCAGGGACAGGGTGGCTCAGCCCCAGCATTTT. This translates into CASRDRVAQPQHF.

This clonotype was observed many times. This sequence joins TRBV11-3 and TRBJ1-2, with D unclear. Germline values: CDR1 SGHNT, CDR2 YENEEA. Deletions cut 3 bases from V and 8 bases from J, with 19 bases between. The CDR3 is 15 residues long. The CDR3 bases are TGTGCCAGCAGCTTTGGCGGGCGGCAGTTGGCGGGCTACACCTTC. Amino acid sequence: CASSFGGRQLAGYTF.

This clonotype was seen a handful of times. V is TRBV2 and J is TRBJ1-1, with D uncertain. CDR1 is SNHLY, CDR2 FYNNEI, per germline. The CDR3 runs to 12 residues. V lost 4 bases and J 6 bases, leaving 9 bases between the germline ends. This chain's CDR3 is CASSGGRAEAFF. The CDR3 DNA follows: TGTGCCAGCAGTGGCGGGAGGGCTGAAGCTTTCTTT.